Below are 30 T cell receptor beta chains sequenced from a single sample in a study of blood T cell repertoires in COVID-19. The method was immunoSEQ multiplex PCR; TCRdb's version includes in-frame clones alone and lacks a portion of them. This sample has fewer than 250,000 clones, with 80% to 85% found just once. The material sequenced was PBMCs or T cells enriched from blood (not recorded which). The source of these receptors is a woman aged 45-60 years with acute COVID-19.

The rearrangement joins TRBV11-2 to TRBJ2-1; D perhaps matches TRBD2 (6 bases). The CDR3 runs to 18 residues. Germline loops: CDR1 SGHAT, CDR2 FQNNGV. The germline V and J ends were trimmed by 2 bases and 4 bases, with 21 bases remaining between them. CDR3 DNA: TGTGCCAGCAGCTTATTAGGCGGGGTCCCCACCGCTTACAATGAGCAGTTCTTC. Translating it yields CASSLLGGVPTAYNEQFF.

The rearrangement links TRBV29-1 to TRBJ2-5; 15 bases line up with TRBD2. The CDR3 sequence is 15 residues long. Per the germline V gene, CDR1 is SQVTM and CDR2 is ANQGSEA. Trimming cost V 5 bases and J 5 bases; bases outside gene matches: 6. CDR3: CSVWTSGGAYETQYF. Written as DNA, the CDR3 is TGCAGCGTTTGGACTAGCGGGGGGGCTTATGAGACCCAGTACTTC.

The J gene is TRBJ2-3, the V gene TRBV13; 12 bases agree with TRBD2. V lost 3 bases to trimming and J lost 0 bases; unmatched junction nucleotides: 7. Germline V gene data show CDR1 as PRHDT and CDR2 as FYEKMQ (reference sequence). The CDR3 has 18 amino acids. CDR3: CASSFLTSGGPSTDTQYF. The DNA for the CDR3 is TGTGCCAGCAGCTTCCTGACTAGCGGGGGACCTAGCACAGATACGCAGTATTTT.

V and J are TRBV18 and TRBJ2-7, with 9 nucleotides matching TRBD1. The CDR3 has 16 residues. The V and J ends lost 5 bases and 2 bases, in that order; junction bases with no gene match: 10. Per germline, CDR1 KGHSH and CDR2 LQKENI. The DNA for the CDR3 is TGTGCCAGCTCATTACTCGGGACAGGGCTCACCTACGAGCAGTACTTC. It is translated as CASSLLGTGLTYEQYF.

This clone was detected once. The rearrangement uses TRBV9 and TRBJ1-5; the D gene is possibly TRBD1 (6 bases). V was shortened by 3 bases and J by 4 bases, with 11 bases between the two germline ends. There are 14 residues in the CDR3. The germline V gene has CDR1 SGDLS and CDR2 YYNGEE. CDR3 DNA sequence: TGTGCCAGCAGCGCAGGGACACTAAATCAGCCCCAGCATTTT. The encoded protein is CASSAGTLNQPQHF.

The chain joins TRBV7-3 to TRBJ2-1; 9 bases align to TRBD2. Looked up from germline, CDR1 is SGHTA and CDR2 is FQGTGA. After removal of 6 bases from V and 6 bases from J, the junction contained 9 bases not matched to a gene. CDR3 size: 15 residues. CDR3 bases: TGTGCCAGCAGTTCCGGACTAGCGTCGATCAATGAGCAGTTCTTC. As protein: CASSSGLASINEQFF.

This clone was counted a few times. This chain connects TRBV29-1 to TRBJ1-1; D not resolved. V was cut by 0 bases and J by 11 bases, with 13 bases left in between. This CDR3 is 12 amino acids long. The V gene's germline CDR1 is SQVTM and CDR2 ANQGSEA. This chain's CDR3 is CSVEDRRERAFF. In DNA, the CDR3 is TGCAGCGTTGAAGATCGAAGGGAGAGGGCTTTCTTT.

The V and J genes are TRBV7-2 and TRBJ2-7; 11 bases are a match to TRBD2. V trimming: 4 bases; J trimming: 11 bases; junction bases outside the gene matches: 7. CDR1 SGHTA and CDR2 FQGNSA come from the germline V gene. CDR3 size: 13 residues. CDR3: CASSSPGLADKYF. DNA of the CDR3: TGTGCCAGCAGCTCCCCGGGACTAGCGGACAAGTACTTC.

CDR3 sequence reads: CASSYSQVSTGELFF. CDR3 DNA: TGTGCCAGCAGTTACTCGCAGGTTTCAACCGGGGAGCTGTTTTTT. The chain carries TRBV6-5 and TRBJ2-2; D remains ambiguous. V lost 0 bases to trimming and J lost 5 bases, with 10 bases between them. The V gene's germline CDR1 is MNHEY and CDR2 SVGAGI. This CDR3 region has 15 residues.

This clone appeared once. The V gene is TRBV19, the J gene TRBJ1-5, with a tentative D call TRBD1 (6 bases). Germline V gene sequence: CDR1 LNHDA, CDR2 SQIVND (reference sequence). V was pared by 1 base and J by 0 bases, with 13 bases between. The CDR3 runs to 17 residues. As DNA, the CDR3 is TGTGCCAGTAGTATAGCAACAGGGCGACTTAGCAATCAGCCCCAGCATTTT. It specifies CASSIATGRLSNQPQHF.

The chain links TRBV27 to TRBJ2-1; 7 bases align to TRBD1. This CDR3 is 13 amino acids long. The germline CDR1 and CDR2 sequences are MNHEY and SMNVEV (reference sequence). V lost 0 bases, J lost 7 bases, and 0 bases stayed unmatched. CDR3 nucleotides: TGTGCCAGCAGTTTATCGACAGGGAATGAGCAGTTCTTC. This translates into CASSLSTGNEQFF.

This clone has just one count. The CDR3 nucleotides are TGTGCCAGCAGTCAGGAGGCCCACAATCAGCCCCAGCATTTT. This translates into CASSQEAHNQPQHF. This sequence joins TRBV28 and TRBJ1-5; D is undetermined. Germline assignment: CDR1 MDHEN and CDR2 SYDVKM. The CDR3 is 14 residues long. The V and J ends lost 5 bases and 3 bases respectively, with 11 bases between them.

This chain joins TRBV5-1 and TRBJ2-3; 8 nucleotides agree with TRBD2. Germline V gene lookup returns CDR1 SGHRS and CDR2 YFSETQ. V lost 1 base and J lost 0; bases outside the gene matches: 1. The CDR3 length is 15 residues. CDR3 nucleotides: TGCGCCAGCAGCTTGTCTAGCGGGAGCACAGATACGCAGTATTTT. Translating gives CASSLSSGSTDTQYF.

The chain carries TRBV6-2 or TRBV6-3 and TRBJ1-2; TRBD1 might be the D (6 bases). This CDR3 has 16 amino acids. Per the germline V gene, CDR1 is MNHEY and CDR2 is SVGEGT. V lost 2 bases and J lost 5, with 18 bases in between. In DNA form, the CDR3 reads TGTGCCAGCAGTTACCCCTACAGGGCGGATGATTATGGCTACACCTTC. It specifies CASSYPYRADDYGYTF.

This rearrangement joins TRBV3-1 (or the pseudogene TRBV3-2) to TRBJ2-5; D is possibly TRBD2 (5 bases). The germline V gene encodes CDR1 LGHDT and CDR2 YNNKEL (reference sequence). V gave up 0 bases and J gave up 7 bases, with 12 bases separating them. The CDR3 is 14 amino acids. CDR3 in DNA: TGTGCCAGCAGCCAAGATCAGTTTCGGGGGACCCAGTACTTC. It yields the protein CASSQDQFRGTQYF.

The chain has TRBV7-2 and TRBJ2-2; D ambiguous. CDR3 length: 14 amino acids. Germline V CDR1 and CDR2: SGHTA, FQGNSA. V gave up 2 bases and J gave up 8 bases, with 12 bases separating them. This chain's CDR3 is CASSLLLNRGELFF. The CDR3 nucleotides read TGTGCCAGCAGCTTACTTCTCAACCGGGGGGAGCTGTTTTTT.

The CDR3 region has the DNA TGTGCCAGCAGAGTACCAAACAGGGTGATCTCCTACAATGAGCAGTTCTTC. Translating gives CASRVPNRVISYNEQFF. The chain combines TRBV2 with TRBJ2-1; D perhaps matches TRBD1 (6 bases). The CDR3 loop spans 17 amino acids. Germline V gives CDR1 SNHLY, CDR2 FYNNEI. Trimming left V 6 bases short and J 0 bases short, with 18 bases between. Supplemented by reference TRBV2 and TRBJ2-1, the full variable domain reads EPEVTQTPSHQVTQMGQEVILRCVPISNHLYFYWYRQILGQKVEFLVSFYNNEISEKSEIFDDQFSVERPDGSNFTLKIRSTKLEDSAMYFCASRVPNRVISYNEQFFGPGTRLTVL.

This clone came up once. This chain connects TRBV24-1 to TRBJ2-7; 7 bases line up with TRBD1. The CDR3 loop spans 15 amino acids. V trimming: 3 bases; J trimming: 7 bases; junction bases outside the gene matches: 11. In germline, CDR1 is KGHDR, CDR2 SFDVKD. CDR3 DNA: TGTGCCACCAGTGATCCCAGGGACAGACTACTTGAGCAGTACTTC. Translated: CATSDPRDRLLEQYF.

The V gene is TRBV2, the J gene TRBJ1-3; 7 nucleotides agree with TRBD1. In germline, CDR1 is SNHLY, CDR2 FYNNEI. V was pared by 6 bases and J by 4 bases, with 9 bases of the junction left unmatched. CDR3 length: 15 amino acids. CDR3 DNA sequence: TGTGCCAGCAGGGCCGAGGGGGCTACGGGAAACACCATATATTTT. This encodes CASRAEGATGNTIYF.

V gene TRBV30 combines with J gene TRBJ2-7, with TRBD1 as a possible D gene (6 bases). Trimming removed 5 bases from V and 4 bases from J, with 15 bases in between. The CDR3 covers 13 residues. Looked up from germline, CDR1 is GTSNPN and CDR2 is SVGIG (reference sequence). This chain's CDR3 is CAWGGHWVYEQYF. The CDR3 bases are TGTGCCTGGGGGGGACATTGGGTATACGAGCAGTACTTC.

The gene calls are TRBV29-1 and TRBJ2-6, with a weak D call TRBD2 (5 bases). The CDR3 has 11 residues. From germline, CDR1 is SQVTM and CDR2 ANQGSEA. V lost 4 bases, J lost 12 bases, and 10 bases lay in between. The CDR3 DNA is TGCAGCGTTGCCGGGGAGAGCGTCCTGACTTTC. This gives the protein CSVAGESVLTF.

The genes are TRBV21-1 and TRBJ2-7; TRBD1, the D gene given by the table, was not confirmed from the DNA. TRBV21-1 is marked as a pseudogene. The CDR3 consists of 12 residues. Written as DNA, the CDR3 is TGTGCCTGCCCCGGGACAGTCTACGAGCAGTACTTC. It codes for CACPGTVYEQYF.

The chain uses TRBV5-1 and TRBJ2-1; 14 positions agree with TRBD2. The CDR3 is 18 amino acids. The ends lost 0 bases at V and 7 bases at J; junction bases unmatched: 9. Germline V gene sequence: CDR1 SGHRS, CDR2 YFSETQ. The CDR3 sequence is CASSLDLTSGGAGNEQFF. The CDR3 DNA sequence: TGCGCCAGCAGCTTGGATTTGACTAGCGGGGGGGCCGGTAATGAGCAGTTCTTC. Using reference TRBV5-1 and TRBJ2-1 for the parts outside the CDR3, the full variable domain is KAGVTQTPRYLIKTRGQQVTLSCSPISGHRSVSWYQQTPGQGLQFLFEYFSETQRNKGNFPGRFSGRQFSNSRSEMNVSTLELGDSALYLCASSLDLTSGGAGNEQFFGPGTRLTVL.

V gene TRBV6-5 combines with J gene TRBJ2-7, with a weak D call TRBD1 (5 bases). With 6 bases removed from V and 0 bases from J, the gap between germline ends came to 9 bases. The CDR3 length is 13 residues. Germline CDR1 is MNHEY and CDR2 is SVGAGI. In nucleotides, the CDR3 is TGTGCCAGCAGGGTGACAGACTCCTACGAGCAGTACTTC. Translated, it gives CASRVTDSYEQYF.

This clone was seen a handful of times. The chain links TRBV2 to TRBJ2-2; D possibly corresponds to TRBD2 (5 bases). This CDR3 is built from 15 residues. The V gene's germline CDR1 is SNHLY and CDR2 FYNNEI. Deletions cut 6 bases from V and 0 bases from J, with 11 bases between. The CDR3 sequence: CASRSAGANTGELFF. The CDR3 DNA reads TGTGCCAGCAGGTCGGCGGGCGCGAACACCGGGGAGCTGTTTTTT.

CDR3 region: CASSLGAAGQGEQYF. The DNA of the CDR3 is TGTGCCAGCAGCTTAGGCGCTGCGGGACAGGGCGAGCAGTACTTC. J is TRBJ2-7 and V is TRBV7-3, with TRBD1 matching over 9 bases. J gave up 6 bases and V 2 bases, and 8 bases lay outside the gene matches. Germline V CDR1 and CDR2: SGHTA, FQGTGA. The CDR3 extends over 15 amino acids.

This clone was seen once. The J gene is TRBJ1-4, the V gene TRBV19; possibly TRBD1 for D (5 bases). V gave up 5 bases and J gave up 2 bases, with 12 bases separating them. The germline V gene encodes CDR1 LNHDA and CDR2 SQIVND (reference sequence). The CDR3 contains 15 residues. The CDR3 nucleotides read TGTGCCAGTAGTCAGGGATTTGGCACTAATGAAAAACTGTTTTTT. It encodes CASSQGFGTNEKLFF.

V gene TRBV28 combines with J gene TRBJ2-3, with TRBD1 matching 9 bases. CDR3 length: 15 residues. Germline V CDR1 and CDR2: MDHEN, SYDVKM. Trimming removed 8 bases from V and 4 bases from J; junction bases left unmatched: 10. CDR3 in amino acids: CASRSTGGRADTQYF. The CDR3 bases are TGTGCCAGCCGTTCGACAGGGGGAAGGGCAGATACGCAGTATTTT. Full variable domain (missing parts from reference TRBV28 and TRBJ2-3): DVKVTQSSRYLVKRTGEKVFLECVQDMDHENMFWYRQDPGLGLRLIYFSYDVKMKEKGDIPEGYSVSREKKERFSLILESASTNQTSMYLCASRSTGGRADTQYFGPGTRLTVL.

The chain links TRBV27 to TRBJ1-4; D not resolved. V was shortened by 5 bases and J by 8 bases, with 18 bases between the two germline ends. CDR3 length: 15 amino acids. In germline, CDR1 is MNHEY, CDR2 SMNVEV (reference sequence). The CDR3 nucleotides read TGTGCCAGCAGTCCTGCGATCGCGGCGGGAGAAAAACTGTTTTTT. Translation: CASSPAIAAGEKLFF. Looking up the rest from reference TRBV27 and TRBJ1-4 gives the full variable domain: EAQVTQNPRYLITVTGKKLTVTCSQNMNHEYMSWYRQDPGLGLRQIYYSMNVEVTDKGDVPEGYKVSRKEKRNFPLILESPSPNQTSLYFCASSPAIAAGEKLFFGSGTQLSVL.

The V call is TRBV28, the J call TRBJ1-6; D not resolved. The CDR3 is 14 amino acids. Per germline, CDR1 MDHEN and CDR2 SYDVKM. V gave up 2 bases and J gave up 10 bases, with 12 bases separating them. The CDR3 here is CASSLLGIGSPLHF. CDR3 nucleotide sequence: TGTGCCAGCAGTTTACTAGGTATTGGATCACCCCTCCACTTT.